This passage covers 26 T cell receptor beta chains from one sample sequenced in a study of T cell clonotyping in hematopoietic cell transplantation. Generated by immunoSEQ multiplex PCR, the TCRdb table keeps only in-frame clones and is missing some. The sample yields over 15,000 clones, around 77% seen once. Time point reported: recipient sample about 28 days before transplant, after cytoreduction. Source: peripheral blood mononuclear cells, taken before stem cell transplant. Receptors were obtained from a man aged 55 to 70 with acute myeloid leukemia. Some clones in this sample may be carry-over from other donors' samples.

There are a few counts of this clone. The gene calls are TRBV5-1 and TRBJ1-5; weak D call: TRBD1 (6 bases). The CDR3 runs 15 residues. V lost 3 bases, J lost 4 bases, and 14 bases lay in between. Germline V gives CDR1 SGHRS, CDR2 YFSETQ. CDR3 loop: CASSYTGRSNQPQHF. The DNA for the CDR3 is TGCGCCAGCAGCTATACAGGGAGGTCGAATCAGCCCCAGCATTTT.

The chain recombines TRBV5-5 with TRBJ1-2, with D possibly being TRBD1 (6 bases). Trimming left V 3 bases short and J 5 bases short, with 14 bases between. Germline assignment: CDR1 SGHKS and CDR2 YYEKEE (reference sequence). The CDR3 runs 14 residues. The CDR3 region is CASSSRTDYYGYTF. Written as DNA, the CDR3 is TGTGCCAGCAGCTCCAGGACAGACTATTATGGCTACACCTTC. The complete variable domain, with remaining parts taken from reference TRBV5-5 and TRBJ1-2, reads DAGVTQSPTHLIKTRGQQVTLRCSPISGHKSVSWYQQVLGQGPQFIFQYYEKEERGRGNFPDRFSARQFPNYSSELNVNALLLGDSALYLCASSSRTDYYGYTFGSGTRLTVV.

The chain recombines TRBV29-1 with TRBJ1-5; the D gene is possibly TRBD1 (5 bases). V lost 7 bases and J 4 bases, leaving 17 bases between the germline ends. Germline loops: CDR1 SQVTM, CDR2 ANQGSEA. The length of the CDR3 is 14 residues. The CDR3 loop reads CSAAGGGKNQPQHF. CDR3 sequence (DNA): TGCAGCGCCGCCGGGGGGGGGAAGAATCAGCCCCAGCATTTT.

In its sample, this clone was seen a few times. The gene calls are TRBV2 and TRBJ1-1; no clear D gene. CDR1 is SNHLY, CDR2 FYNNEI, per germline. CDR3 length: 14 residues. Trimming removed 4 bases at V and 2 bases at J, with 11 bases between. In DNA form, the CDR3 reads TGTGCCAGCAGTGTGTGGGCGAGTAACACTGAAGCTTTCTTT. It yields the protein CASSVWASNTEAFF.

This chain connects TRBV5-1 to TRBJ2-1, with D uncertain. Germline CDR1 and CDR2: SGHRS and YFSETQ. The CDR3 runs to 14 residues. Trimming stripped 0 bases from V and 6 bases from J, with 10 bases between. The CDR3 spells CASSLAELGNEQFF. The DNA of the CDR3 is TGCGCCAGCAGCTTGGCCGAACTTGGCAATGAGCAGTTCTTC.

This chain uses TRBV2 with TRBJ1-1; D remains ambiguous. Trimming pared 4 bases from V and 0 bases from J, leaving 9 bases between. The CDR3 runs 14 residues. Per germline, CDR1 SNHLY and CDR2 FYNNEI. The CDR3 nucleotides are TGTGCCAGCAGTGTAAACCAGATGAACACTGAAGCTTTCTTT. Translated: CASSVNQMNTEAFF.

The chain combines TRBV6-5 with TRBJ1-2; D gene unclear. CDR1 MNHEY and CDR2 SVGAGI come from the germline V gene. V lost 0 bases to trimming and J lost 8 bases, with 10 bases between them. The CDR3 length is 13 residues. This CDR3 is CASSYSAGWGYTF. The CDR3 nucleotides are TGTGCCAGCAGTTACTCTGCGGGGTGGGGCTACACCTTC.

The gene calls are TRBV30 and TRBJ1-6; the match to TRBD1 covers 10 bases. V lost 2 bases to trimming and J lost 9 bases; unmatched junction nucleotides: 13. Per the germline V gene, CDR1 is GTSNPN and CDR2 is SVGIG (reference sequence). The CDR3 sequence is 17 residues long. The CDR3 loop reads CAWSLQIDRGLISPLHF. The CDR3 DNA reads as TGTGCCTGGAGTCTACAGATCGACAGGGGGCTTATTTCACCCCTCCACTTT.

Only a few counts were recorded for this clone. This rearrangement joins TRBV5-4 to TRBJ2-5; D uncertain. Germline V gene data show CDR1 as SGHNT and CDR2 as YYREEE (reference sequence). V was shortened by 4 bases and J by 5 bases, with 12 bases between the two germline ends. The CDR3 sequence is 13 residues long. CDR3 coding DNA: TGTGCCAGCAGCGCCCGGTTGGGGGAGACCCAGTACTTC. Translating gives CASSARLGETQYF.

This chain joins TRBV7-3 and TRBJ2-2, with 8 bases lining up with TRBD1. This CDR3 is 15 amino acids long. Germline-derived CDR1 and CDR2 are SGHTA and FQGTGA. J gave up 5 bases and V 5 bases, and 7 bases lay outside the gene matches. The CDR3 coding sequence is TGTGCCAGCAGCACCCGGACAGGGAGTACCGGGGAGCTGTTTTTT. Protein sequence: CASSTRTGSTGELFF.

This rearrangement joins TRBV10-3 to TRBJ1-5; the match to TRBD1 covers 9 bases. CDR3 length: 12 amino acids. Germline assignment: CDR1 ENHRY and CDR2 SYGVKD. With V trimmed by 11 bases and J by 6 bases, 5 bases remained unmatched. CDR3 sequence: CAVQGAGQPQHF. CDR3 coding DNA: TGTGCCGTACAGGGGGCCGGTCAGCCCCAGCATTTT.

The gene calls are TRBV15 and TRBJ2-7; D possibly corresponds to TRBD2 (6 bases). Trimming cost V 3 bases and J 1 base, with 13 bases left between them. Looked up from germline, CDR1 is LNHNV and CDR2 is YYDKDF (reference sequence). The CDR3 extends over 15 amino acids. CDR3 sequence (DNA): TGTGCCACCAGCAGGACCGGGACTGAGTCCTACGAGCAGTACTTC. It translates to CATSRTGTESYEQYF.

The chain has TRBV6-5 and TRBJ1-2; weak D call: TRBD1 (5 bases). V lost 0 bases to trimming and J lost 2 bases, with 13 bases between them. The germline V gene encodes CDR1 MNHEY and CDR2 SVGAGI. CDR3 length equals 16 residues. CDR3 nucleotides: TGTGCCAGCAGTTACTCTGGGGGGAGAAGGAACTATGGCTACACCTTC. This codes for CASSYSGGRRNYGYTF.

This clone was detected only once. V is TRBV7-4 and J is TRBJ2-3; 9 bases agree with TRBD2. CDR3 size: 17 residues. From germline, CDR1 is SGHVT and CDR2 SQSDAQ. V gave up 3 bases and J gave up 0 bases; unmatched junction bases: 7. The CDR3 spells CASSLIYGLASTDTQYF. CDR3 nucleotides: TGTGCCAGCAGCTTGATCTACGGACTAGCGAGCACAGATACGCAGTATTTT.

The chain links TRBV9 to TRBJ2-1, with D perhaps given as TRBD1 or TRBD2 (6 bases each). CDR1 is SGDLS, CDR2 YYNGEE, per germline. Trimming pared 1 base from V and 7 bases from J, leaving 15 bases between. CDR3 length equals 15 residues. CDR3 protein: CASSVRGALWNEQFF. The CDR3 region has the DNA TGTGCCAGCAGCGTAAGGGGGGCGCTTTGGAATGAGCAGTTCTTC.

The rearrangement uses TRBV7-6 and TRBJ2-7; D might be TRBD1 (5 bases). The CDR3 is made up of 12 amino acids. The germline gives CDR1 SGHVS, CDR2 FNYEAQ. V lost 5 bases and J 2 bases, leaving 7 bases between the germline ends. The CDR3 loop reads CASSLTAYEQYF. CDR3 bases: TGTGCCAGCAGCCTGACAGCCTACGAGCAGTACTTC.

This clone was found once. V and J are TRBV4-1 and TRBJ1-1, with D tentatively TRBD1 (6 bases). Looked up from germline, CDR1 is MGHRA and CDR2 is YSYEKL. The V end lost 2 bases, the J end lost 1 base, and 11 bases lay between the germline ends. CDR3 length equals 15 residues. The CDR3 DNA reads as TGCGCCAGCAGCCAACAAGAGGGACAGAACACTGAAGCTTTCTTT. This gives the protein CASSQQEGQNTEAFF.

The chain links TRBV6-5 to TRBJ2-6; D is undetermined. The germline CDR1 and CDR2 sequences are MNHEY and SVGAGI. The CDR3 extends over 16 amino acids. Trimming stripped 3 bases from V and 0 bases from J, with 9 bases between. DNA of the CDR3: TGTGCCAGCAGTTATGGCAGCCCCTCTGGGGCCAACGTCCTGACTTTC. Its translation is CASSYGSPSGANVLTF.

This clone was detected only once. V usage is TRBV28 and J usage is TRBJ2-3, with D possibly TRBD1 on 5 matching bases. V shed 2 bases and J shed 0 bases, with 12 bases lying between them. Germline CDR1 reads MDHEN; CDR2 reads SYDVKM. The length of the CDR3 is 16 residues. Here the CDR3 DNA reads TGTGCCAGCAGTTTACGGAAGGGGCCGAGCACAGATACGCAGTATTTT. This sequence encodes CASSLRKGPSTDTQYF.

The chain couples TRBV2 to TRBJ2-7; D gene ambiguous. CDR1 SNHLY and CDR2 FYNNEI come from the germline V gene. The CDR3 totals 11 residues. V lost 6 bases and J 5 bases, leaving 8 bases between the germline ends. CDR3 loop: CASSTVDEQYF. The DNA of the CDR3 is TGTGCCAGCAGCACAGTGGACGAGCAGTACTTC.

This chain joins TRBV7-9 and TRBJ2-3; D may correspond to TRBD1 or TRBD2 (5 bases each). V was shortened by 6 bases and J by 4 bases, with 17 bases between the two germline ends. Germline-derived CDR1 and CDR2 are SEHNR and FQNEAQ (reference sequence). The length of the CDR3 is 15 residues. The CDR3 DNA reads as TGTGCCAGCAGTCGTAGCGCGATAGGGGCAGATACGCAGTATTTT. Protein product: CASSRSAIGADTQYF.

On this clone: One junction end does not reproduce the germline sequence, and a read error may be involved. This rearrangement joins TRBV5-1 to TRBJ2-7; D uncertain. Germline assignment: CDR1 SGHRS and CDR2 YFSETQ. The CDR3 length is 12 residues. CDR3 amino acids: CASSGEGYGQYF. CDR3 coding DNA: TGCGCCAGCAGCGGAGAAGGGTACGGGCAGTACTTC.

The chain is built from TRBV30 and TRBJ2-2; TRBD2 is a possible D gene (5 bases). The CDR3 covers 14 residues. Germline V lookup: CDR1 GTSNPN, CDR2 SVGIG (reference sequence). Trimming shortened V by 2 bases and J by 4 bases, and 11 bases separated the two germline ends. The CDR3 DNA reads TGTGCCTGGAGTCTCGGGGTAGGCACCGGGGAGCTGTTTTTT. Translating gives CAWSLGVGTGELFF.

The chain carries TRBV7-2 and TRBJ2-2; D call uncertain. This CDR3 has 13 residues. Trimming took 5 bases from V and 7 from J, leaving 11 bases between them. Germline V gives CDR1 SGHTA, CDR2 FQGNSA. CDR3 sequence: CASSPLLNGELFF. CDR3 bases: TGTGCCAGCAGCCCCCTACTGAACGGGGAGCTGTTTTTT.

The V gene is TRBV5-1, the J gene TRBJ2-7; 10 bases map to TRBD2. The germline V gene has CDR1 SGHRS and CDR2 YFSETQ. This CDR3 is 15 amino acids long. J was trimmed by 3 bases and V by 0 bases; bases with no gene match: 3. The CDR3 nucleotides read TGCGCCAGCAGCTTGGAAACTAGCGGGAACTACGAGCAGTACTTC. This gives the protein CASSLETSGNYEQYF.

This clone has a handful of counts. The CDR3 here is CASSSPGLAIEQFF. In DNA form, the CDR3 reads TGTGCCAGCAGTTCCCCGGGACTAGCAATTGAGCAGTTCTTC. The chain combines TRBV27 with TRBJ2-1, with 9 positions matching TRBD2. Unmatched junction bases numbered 7, after V lost 4 bases and J lost 9 bases. Germline lookup yields CDR1 MNHEY and CDR2 SMNVEV (reference sequence). The CDR3 runs to 14 residues.